This T cell receptor (beta chain) was obtained from a study of blood T cell repertoires in COVID-19. Study overall: Samples taken during acute and convalescent COVID-19 were collected in the United States, Italy and Spain. Sample material is recorded as cDNA or gDNA derived from T cells, B-cell-depleted T cells, or PBMCs.

In the original analysis: Amplified reference gene primers provided the basis for estimating nucleated cell counts. Sequencing was performed with immunoSEQ multiplex PCR; in TCRdb, only in-frame clones are kept and a portion is missing. From that table come the V and J calls and clone size; the DNA was used to work out D and trimming. The sample carries more than 110,000 clones, 84% recorded once. Germline CDR1 reads KGHDR; CDR2 reads SFDVKD. The V end lost 4 bases, the J end lost 4 bases, and 8 bases lay between the germline ends. CDR3 size: 13 residues. The chain uses TRBV24-1 and TRBJ2-3; D uncertain. Sequenced material: peripheral blood. The sequence derives from a woman aged 80 or over in a cohort sampled during active or convalescent COVID-19. CDR3 coding DNA: TGTGCCACCAGTGACCTAGACTCAGATACGCAGTATTTT. Encoded protein: CATSDLDSDTQYF.